One and the same sample provided the 22 T cell receptor beta chains below, sequenced in a study of cytomegalovirus exposure and HLA in healthy donors (dated by TCRdb to the late 2010s). The library was generated by the immunoSEQ multiplex PCR assay. For the multiplex PCR, a mixture combining 60 forward primers for TCR Vbeta segments and 13 reverse primers for TCR Jbeta segments was used. Not all clones reach the TCRdb copy of this immuneACCESS table, which keeps in-frame sequences only. Checked studies attribute under half of the gap to unresolved V genes and leave the rest unexplained. The sample table shows approximately 190,000 clones, and around 75% are seen once. Of the sample, 4.5% to 7.5% is held by the ten largest clones. The sequenced sample consisted of PBMCs. These receptors all stem from a woman aged 25 to 39 in good health and CMV-seropositive.

The chain links TRBV28 to TRBJ1-1; 7 nucleotides align to TRBD1. The ends lost 6 bases at V and 1 base at J; junction bases unmatched: 5. In germline, CDR1 is MDHEN, CDR2 SYDVKM. The length of the CDR3 is 14 residues. DNA for the CDR3: TGTGCCAGCAGGCAGGGGGGTCGGAACACTGAAGCTTTCTTT. This encodes CASRQGGRNTEAFF.

The chain joins TRBV6-6 to TRBJ2-7; D is perhaps TRBD2 (7 bases). Germline V gene data show CDR1 as MNHNY and CDR2 as SVGAGI (reference sequence). V was pared by 9 bases and J by 0 bases, with 15 bases between. The CDR3 contains 14 residues. The CDR3 region is CASNGGRYSYEQYF. CDR3 DNA sequence: TGTGCCAGTAACGGGGGGCGCTACTCCTACGAGCAGTACTTC.

This CDR3 is CASRRGGSQPQHF. The CDR3 DNA follows: TGTGCCAGCAGGAGGGGAGGGAGTCAGCCCCAGCATTTT. The V call is TRBV7-3, the J call TRBJ1-5; TRBD1 might be the D (5 bases). Germline V gene sequence: CDR1 SGHTA, CDR2 FQGTGA. With 6 bases removed from V and 6 bases from J, the gap between germline ends came to 12 bases. This CDR3 has 13 residues.

This clone came up once. The rearrangement uses TRBV27 and TRBJ1-3; 7 bases are a match to TRBD1. The length of the CDR3 is 15 residues. Germline assignment: CDR1 MNHEY and CDR2 SMNVEV (reference sequence). The junction had 5 bases not matched to a gene; V was cut back by 6 bases and J by 0 bases. The CDR3 sequence: CASRPGQHSGNTIYF. The CDR3 region has the DNA TGTGCCAGCAGGCCGGGACAGCACTCTGGAAACACCATATATTTT.

V usage is TRBV21-1 and J usage is TRBJ1-1. TRBV21-1 is a pseudogene. This CDR3 spans 14 amino acids. The CDR3 reads CASSKYGWNTEAFF. In DNA form, the CDR3 reads TGTGCCAGCAGCAAATACGGGTGGAACACTGAAGCTTTCTTT.

The chain uses TRBV29-1 and TRBJ2-7, with a weak D call TRBD1 (6 bases). Trimming removed 5 bases at V and 3 bases at J, with 8 bases between. Germline V gene data show CDR1 as SQVTM and CDR2 as ANQGSEA. The CDR3 is 11 residues long. The chain's CDR3 is CSVKQGYEQYF. The DNA for the CDR3 is TGCAGCGTTAAACAGGGCTACGAGCAGTACTTC.

The chain recombines TRBV5-1 with TRBJ2-6; perhaps TRBD1 as D (5 bases). The length of the CDR3 is 13 residues. With 6 bases removed from V and 4 bases from J, the gap between germline ends came to 8 bases. The germline V gene has CDR1 SGHRS and CDR2 YFSETQ. CDR3 loop: CASTSGGANVLTF. CDR3 bases: TGCGCCAGCACCTCAGGGGGGGCCAACGTCCTGACTTTC.

As concerns this clone: Additional DNA sequences in this sample encode the identical CDR3. The rearrangement joins TRBV2 to TRBJ2-5; unclear D gene. Germline V lookup: CDR1 SNHLY, CDR2 FYNNEI. This CDR3 has 11 amino acids. V lost 6 bases and J lost 1, with 3 bases in between. CDR3 sequence reads: CASSVQETQYF. The CDR3 nucleotides read TGTGCCAGCAGCGTCCAAGAGACCCAGTACTTC.

This clone was picked up one time. The J gene is TRBJ2-4, the V gene TRBV5-6; no clear D. Germline V CDR1 and CDR2: SGHDT, YYEEEE. The V end was cut by 6 bases, the J end by 0 bases, with 10 bases between. The CDR3 contains 14 residues. CDR3 residues: CASTLGQAKNIQYF. In DNA, the CDR3 is TGTGCCAGCACTCTTGGCCAAGCCAAAAACATTCAGTACTTC.

The rearrangement joins TRBV7-9 to TRBJ2-2; the D gene is possibly TRBD1 (6 bases). Germline CDR1 is SEHNR and CDR2 is FQNEAQ (reference sequence). This CDR3 has 14 residues. V was cut by 5 bases and J by 7 bases, with 14 bases left in between. The CDR3 DNA reads TGTGCCAGCAGCAGCCTACAGGGTCACGGGGAGCTGTTTTTT. It codes for CASSSLQGHGELFF. Together with reference TRBV7-9 and TRBJ2-2, the CDR3 gives the full variable domain: DTGVSQNPRHKITKRGQNVTFRCDPISEHNRLYWYRQTLGQGPEFLTYFQNEAQLEKSRLLSDRFSAERPKGSFSTLEIQRTEQGDSAMYLCASSSLQGHGELFFGEGSRLTVL.

The chain joins TRBV5-6 to TRBJ1-1; the D gene is possibly TRBD1 (6 bases). Germline CDR1 is SGHDT and CDR2 is YYEEEE. This CDR3 contains 12 residues. The V gene lost 0 bases and the J gene lost 12 bases, with 12 bases spanning the gap. The DNA of the CDR3 is TGTGCCAGCAGCTTGGCCACAGGGTCTTCTTTCTTT. This sequence encodes CASSLATGSSFF.

The V gene is TRBV5-1, the J gene TRBJ2-3; TRBD1 matches 8 bases. CDR3 length equals 17 residues. V was clipped by 2 bases and J by 5 bases; unmatched bases: 13. The germline V gene has CDR1 SGHRS and CDR2 YFSETQ. CDR3 DNA sequence: TGCGCCAGCAGCTTAGGCCCCCAGGGGGCGCATGGAGATACGCAGTATTTT. Translating gives CASSLGPQGAHGDTQYF. Variable domain in full (rest from reference TRBV5-1 and TRBJ2-3): KAGVTQTPRYLIKTRGQQVTLSCSPISGHRSVSWYQQTPGQGLQFLFEYFSETQRNKGNFPGRFSGRQFSNSRSEMNVSTLELGDSALYLCASSLGPQGAHGDTQYFGPGTRLTVL.

The chain recombines TRBV7-2 with TRBJ2-7, with 7 bases identical to TRBD2. Losses at the gene ends were 4 bases for V and 0 bases for J; bases not matched to a gene: 6. CDR1 is SGHTA, CDR2 FQGNSA, per germline. This CDR3 contains 15 residues. CDR3 in DNA: TGTGCCAGCAGCTCACTAGCGTCGAGCTCCTACGAGCAGTACTTC. It yields the protein CASSSLASSSYEQYF. The variable domain in full, completed from reference TRBV7-2 and TRBJ2-7, reads GAGVSQSPSNKVTEKGKDVELRCDPISGHTALYWYRQSLGQGLEFLIYFQGNSAPDKSGLPSDRFSAERTGGSVSTLTIQRTQQEDSAVYLCASSSLASSSYEQYFGPGTRLTVT.

This sequence joins TRBV11-2 and TRBJ1-4; D is perhaps TRBD1 (6 bases). The CDR3 runs 13 residues. Germline CDR1 and CDR2: SGHAT and FQNNGV. Trimming left V 2 bases short and J 6 bases short, with 7 bases between. In DNA, the CDR3 is TGTGCCAGCAGCTTATCAGGGGATGAAAAACTGTTTTTT. It is translated as CASSLSGDEKLFF.

The chain employs TRBV7-9 and TRBJ1-5, with a weak D call TRBD1 (5 bases). Germline CDR1 reads SEHNR; CDR2 reads FQNEAQ (reference sequence). V gave up 1 base and J gave up 6 bases, with 19 bases separating them. The CDR3 is 17 amino acids. The CDR3 spells CASSLEIGAGGSQPQHF. In DNA form, the CDR3 reads TGTGCCAGCAGCTTAGAGATAGGGGCCGGGGGGAGTCAGCCCCAGCATTTT. Filled out from reference TRBV7-9 and TRBJ1-5, the complete variable domain reads DTGVSQNPRHKITKRGQNVTFRCDPISEHNRLYWYRQTLGQGPEFLTYFQNEAQLEKSRLLSDRFSAERPKGSFSTLEIQRTEQGDSAMYLCASSLEIGAGGSQPQHFGDGTRLSIL.

The V call is TRBV18, the J call TRBJ1-4; 7 bases are a match to TRBD1. Germline CDR1 is KGHSH and CDR2 is LQKENI. V shed 5 bases and J 7 bases; nucleotides not matched to a gene: 7. The length of the CDR3 is 14 residues. CDR3 region: CASSADRVGEKLFF. CDR3 nucleotides: TGTGCCAGCTCAGCAGACAGGGTTGGTGAAAAACTGTTTTTT.

The chain carries TRBV2 and TRBJ2-5; TRBD2 matches at 16 bases. This CDR3 is 17 amino acids long. V shed 5 bases, J shed 5 bases, and the junction held 8 bases outside the gene matches. Germline loops: CDR1 SNHLY, CDR2 FYNNEI. The CDR3 DNA is TGTGCCAGCAGTCCGCGGGGACTAGCGGGGGGGCGGGAGACCCAGTACTTC. This encodes CASSPRGLAGGRETQYF.

This clone was recorded once. The J gene is TRBJ1-1, the V gene TRBV27, with TRBD1 matching 8 bases. This CDR3 has 15 residues. Per germline, CDR1 MNHEY and CDR2 SMNVEV (reference sequence). The J segment lost 3 bases and the V segment lost 2 bases, leaving 5 bases of the junction unmatched. CDR3 sequence: CASSLNTGGYTEAFF. Written as DNA, the CDR3 is TGTGCCAGCAGTTTAAATACAGGGGGATACACTGAAGCTTTCTTT.

The V call is TRBV5-1, the J call TRBJ2-3; TRBD1 matches 8 bases. Germline V CDR1 and CDR2: SGHRS, YFSETQ. V shed 4 bases, J shed 6 bases, and the junction held 13 bases outside the gene matches. The CDR3 consists of 16 residues. CDR3 residues: CASSLPVGRGQDTQYF. CDR3 nucleotides: TGCGCCAGCAGCCTCCCGGTCGGCAGGGGGCAGGATACGCAGTATTTT.

V and J are TRBV28 and TRBJ1-2; D is uncertain. Germline V CDR1 and CDR2: MDHEN, SYDVKM. V was trimmed by 3 bases and J by 5 bases, leaving 7 bases between them. The CDR3 is made up of 12 amino acids. The CDR3 protein is CASSFTLYGYTF. CDR3 DNA sequence: TGTGCCAGCAGTTTTACATTGTATGGCTACACCTTC.

This clone has only one observation. The rearrangement links TRBV28 to TRBJ1-3; D uncertain. CDR1 and CDR2 (germline): MDHEN, SYDVKM. The CDR3 loop spans 15 amino acids. V lost 2 bases and J 1 base, leaving 9 bases between the germline ends. Here the CDR3 DNA reads TGTGCCAGCAGTTTAGAGGGAGGGTCTGGAAACACCATATATTTT. Amino acid sequence: CASSLEGGSGNTIYF.

The chain employs TRBV6-6 and TRBJ1-5, with 7 bases that match TRBD1. The germline gives CDR1 MNHNY, CDR2 SVGAGI (reference sequence). V gave up 5 bases and J gave up 8 bases; unmatched junction bases: 15. CDR3 length equals 16 residues. The CDR3 nucleotides are TGTGCCAGCAGTCGGCCCCGGACAGACAGGGTGGAGCCCCAGCATTTT. This translates into CASSRPRTDRVEPQHF.